The 2 T cell receptor beta chains below were found in one sample sequenced in a study of cytomegalovirus exposure and HLA in healthy donors. In the PCR, 60 Vbeta and 13 Jbeta primers were used. The repertoire was sequenced with immunoSEQ multiplex PCR; TCRdb's copy has only in-frame clones and lacks some. The sample contains around 64,000 clones, 78% of which appear only once. Sample: PBMCs. These receptors all come from a man between 18 and 35 years old in good health and CMV-seropositive.

The gene calls are TRBV2 and TRBJ1-3; 8 positions match TRBD1. The J segment lost 2 bases and the V segment lost 8 bases, leaving 2 bases of the junction unmatched. There are 13 residues in the CDR3. Germline lookup yields CDR1 SNHLY and CDR2 FYNNEI. The CDR3 nucleotides are TGTGCCAGCCAGACAGGGGCTGGAAACACCATATATTTT. Translating it yields CASQTGAGNTIYF.

This clone was observed a handful of times. The chain uses TRBV6-1 and TRBJ2-7; possibly TRBD1 for D (6 bases). Deletions cut 6 bases from V and 0 bases from J, with 15 bases between. Germline V gene data show CDR1 as MNHNS and CDR2 as SASEGT. CDR3 size: 15 residues. CDR3 nucleotide sequence: TGTGCCAGCAGGAGTTTTACAGGGAGCTCCTACGAGCAGTACTTC. Amino acids: CASRSFTGSSYEQYF.